This TCR beta chain was observed in a study of T cells expressing NK-cell markers. Across the whole study: Sequencing of TCR beta repertoires drew on sorted CD3+CD56+NKG2C+, CD3+CD56+NKG2C- and CD3+CD56-NKG2C+ T cells.

Concerning this clonotype itself: Its matching antigen is unknown.

TCRdb reprocessed the 5' RACE reads; each CDR3 protein has one entry and no DNA is given. Its clone listing holds roughly 380,000 distinct CDR3 sequences. Notes on the study in general: Dominant NKG2C+ clonotypes accounted for roughly 1.0-7.0% of CD8+ T cells in about six donors.

Germline V lookup: CDR1 SNHLY, CDR2 FYNNEI. CDR3 length: 15 residues. This receptor was obtained from a man between 18 and 69 years old in good health. Sequenced input: blood T cells: a sorted CD56 or NKG2C T cell subset, CD4+ or CD8+ T cells, or bulk PBMC T cells (not recorded which). The chain couples TRBV2 to TRBJ1-5; there is no DNA to check the TCRdb D call of TRBD1. CDR3 loop: CASSRQTNSNQPQHF. Combining the CDR3 with reference TRBV2 and TRBJ1-5 gives the whole variable domain EPEVTQTPSHQVTQMGQEVILRCVPISNHLYFYWYRQILGQKVEFLVSFYNNEISEKSEIFDDQFSVERPDGSNFTLKIRSTKLEDSAMYFCASSRQTNSNQPQHFGDGTRLSIL.